The sequence of this T cell receptor beta chain was determined in a study of blood T cells in healthy people across ages (dated by TCRdb to between 2015 and 2016). In the study overall: In model experiments, roughly one uniquely barcoded TCR beta cDNA molecule per two T cells was captured by template switching. The study measured age-related changes in TCR beta repertoire diversity using deep sequencing normalized with unique cDNA molecular identifiers. The donors were divided into four age groups: young (average around 16 years), middle-aged (about 39), aged (approximately 62) and long-lived (more than 75). To avoid experimental bias, donors of different ages were spread randomly across the sequencing lanes. For two donors (one aged 18 to 30 and one aged 80 or older), the study analyzed two additional independent replicas of 1 million unique cDNA reads from the same blood draw. The full study reports these points: A strong correlation was found between observed TCR beta diversity and the percentage of naive T cells measured by flow cytometry. Estimates of total diversity from one million sequenced T cells were regarded as lower bounds and underestimates. As age increased, observed TCR beta diversity per million T cells dropped in a roughly linear way, and a significant reduction was already evident by age 40. The CMV infection status of donors was not known, potentially confounding age-related changes in expanded clonotypes. Compared with the aged group, more naive CD4+ T cells, fewer expanded clones and increased TCR diversity were shown by the long-lived group, suggesting age selection. Since profiling was done on bulk unsorted PBMCs, naive and antigen-experienced compartments could not be conclusively compared.

Of note for this clonotype: No antigen is known for it. At one end the junction does not follow the germline gene, possibly because of a read error.

The CDR3 sequence holds 14 residues, the cysteine and phenylalanine included. Here the CDR3 DNA is all that survives: 42 bases in frame from base 1. CDR1 and CDR2, looked up from the germline V gene, are SGHRS and YFSETQ. The protocol used for the library was 5' RACE. Sequencing was performed on an Illumina HiSeq 2500. A second roughly 7 to 11 cycle PCR used a sample-barcoded 5' primer and a J-beta primer mix. A template-switch 5' adaptor carrying 12 random nucleotides introduced a unique molecular identifier onto each TCR beta cDNA molecule. At least 3 million CDR3-containing paired-end reads were obtained from each sample. All of the RNA was converted into first-strand cDNA using the Mint cDNA synthesis kit, with a TRBC-specific oligonucleotide serving as the primer. Following uracil-DNA glycosylase treatment, a first 18-cycle PCR with universal primers M1SS and BC2_uni_R was performed on all cDNA. As for how the authors treated the data: Each sample was normalized by randomly selecting 1 million high-quality reads, each carrying a distinct molecular identifier. Instead of being binned into consensus sequences, reads that shared molecular identifiers were thrown out. CDR3 identification, clonotype clustering and error correction used MiTCR with a Q25 quality threshold and the strictest error-elimination algorithm. A nonparametric unseen species model using Euler transformation provided a lower-bound estimate of total TCR beta diversity. TCRdb ran its own pipeline on the public reads, namely fastp trimming at Q25 and MiXCR clone calling, and kept in-frame beta chains. CDR3 protein sequences are deduplicated, and each keeps its most common genes and DNA. TCRdb's processing, not the study's, gives the V and J calls here. Here the sample has 700,000 to 850,000 distinct CDR3 sequences; about 48% occur a single time. The ten biggest clones cover 40% to 50% of the sample.

Systemically healthy Caucasian individuals from Russia, about 38 in total and aged about 6 to 100 years, were included as donors. Each donor gave 9 to 10 milliliters of peripheral blood, collected into EDTA-treated Vacutainer tubes. Ficoll-Paque density-gradient centrifugation was used to isolate PBMCs, with at least 6 million per sample. Trizol reagent was used to extract total RNA from the PBMCs, yielding at least 5 micrograms per sample. For every donor, an aliquot of PBMCs went through flow cytometry to measure the percentages of naive CD45RAhigh/CD27high T cells. Specimen: blood. The clonotype originates from an elderly man in good health. The V gene is TRBV5-1 and the J gene is TRBJ1-1; the best D guess is TRBD1, with 6 bases matching. CDR3 region: CAGSRSDWTAEAFF. The nucleotide sequence reads as follows: TGCGCCGGCAGCCGGTCGGACTGGACAGCTGAAGCTTTCTTT. The variable domain in full, with residues beyond the CDR3 obtained from the reference TRBV5-1 and TRBJ1-1 genes, is KAGVTQTPRYLIKTRGQQVTLSCSPISGHRSVSWYQQTPGQGLQFLFEYFSETQRNKGNFPGRFSGRQFSNSRSEMNVSTLELGDSALYLCAGSRSDWTAEAFFGQGTRLTVV.